This T cell receptor beta chain was documented in a study of shared clonotypes between healthy human individuals. Study-wide background: Every donor yielded three CD4 naive, three CD4 memory, two CD8 naive and one CD8 memory plate. Regarding the study as a whole: Generation probabilities were higher for clonotypes shared across all four sorted-subset donors than for unshared ones.

Samples underwent the assay at deep level. Sequenced by immunoSEQ multiplex PCR; TCRdb stores in-frame clones only, minus some. The sample carries a few million clones, more than 90% recorded once. A note on this clone: Antigen specificity is unknown.

Looked up from germline, CDR1 is SGHTS and CDR2 is YDEGEE. The ends were cut back, 6 bases at V and 1 base at J, with 16 bases in the middle. The CDR3 has 15 residues. This chain connects TRBV5-8 to TRBJ2-5; TRBD1 might be the D (6 bases). This TCR was recovered from a man between 18 and 35 years old in good health. Sequencing was done on a sample of naive CD4+ T cells sorted from blood. As to subset: CD45RA+ positively selected. CDR3 amino acids: CASTQTGRGQETQYF. CDR3 sequence (DNA): TGTGCCAGCACCCAAACGGGCAGGGGCCAAGAGACCCAGTACTTC.